This TCR beta chain was recovered during a study of CD8+ T cells in alopecia areata. V was trimmed by 3 bases and J by 6 bases, leaving 13 bases between them. This CDR3 comprises 14 residues. The germline V gene encodes CDR1 SGHRS and CDR2 YFSETQ. After isolation, RNA underwent reverse transcription to generate cDNA as the sequencing template. Generated by immunoSEQ multiplex PCR, the TCRdb table keeps only in-frame clones and is missing some. The sample has approximately 160,000 clones, less than 80% seen once. Treatment described: oral pan-JAK inhibitor, 5-10 mg twice daily. Collected material from alopecia areata patients comprised lesional scalp punch biopsies and peripheral blood.

This material consisted of CD4+ T cells sorted from blood, taken at week 24, from a patient treated with tofacitinib. The chain has TRBV5-1 and TRBJ2-4, with a possible D match to TRBD2 (5 bases). The source of this sequence is a human donor with alopecia areata. The CDR3 protein is CASSSAEVVNIQYF. The CDR3 region has the DNA TGCGCCAGCAGCTCAGCGGAGGTAGTAAACATTCAGTACTTC.